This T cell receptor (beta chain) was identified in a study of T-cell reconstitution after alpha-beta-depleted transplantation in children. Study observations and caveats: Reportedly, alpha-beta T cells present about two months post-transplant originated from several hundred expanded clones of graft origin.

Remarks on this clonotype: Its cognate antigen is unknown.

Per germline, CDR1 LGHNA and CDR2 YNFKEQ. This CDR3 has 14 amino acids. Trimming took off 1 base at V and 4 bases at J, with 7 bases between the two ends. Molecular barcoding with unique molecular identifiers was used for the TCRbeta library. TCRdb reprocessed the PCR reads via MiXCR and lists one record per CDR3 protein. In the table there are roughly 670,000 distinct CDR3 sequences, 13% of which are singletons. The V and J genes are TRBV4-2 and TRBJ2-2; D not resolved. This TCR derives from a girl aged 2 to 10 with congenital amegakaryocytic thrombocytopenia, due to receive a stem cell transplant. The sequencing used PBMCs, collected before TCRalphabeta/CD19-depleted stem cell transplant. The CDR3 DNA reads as TGTGCCAGCAGCCAAGTACGATTCACCGGGGAGCTGTTTTTT. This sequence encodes CASSQVRFTGELFF.